These T cell receptor beta chains were read from a single sample in a study of T cells after yellow fever vaccination. From the 5' RACE reads, TCRdb called clonotypes with MiXCR, one entry per CDR3 protein. Of under 600,000 distinct CDR3 sequences listed, 21% are singletons. The specimen was PBMCs, collected approximately 22 days after the first yellow fever vaccination. These receptors all stem from a man aged 18 to 30 who received the YFV17D yellow fever vaccine. Both conserved end residues are part of each CDR3. The order of the fields is clone size, V gene, J gene, D gene, CDR3 protein, CDR3 DNA. The D gene is left open where the match is weak. Clone size appears in some rows only: once, few, many, or a class for an expanded clone.

few,TRBV20-1,TRBJ2-1,TRBD1,CSAPRDSYNEQFF,TGCAGTGCTCCTCGGGACAGCTACAATGAGCAGTTCTTC
-,TRBV6-1,TRBJ2-5,TRBD1,CASTRQGMGETQYF,TGTGCCAGCACCCGACAGGGGATGGGGGAGACCCAGTACTTC
few,TRBV2,TRBJ1-6,-,CASSDRSILGSPLHF,TGTGCCAGCAGTGACAGGTCAATTCTTGGGTCACCCCTCCACTTT
-,TRBV12-3/TRBV12-4,TRBJ2-3,TRBD2,CASSGTSGGRYTQYF,TGTGCCAGCAGTGGGACTAGCGGGGGACGGTATACGCAGTATTTT
-,TRBV7-9,TRBJ2-3,-,CASSSSSETQYF,TGTGCCAGCAGCTCTAGTTCAGAGACGCAGTATTTT
-,TRBV5-6,TRBJ1-5,-,CASGLGTVEQPQHF,TGTGCCAGCGGCTTAGGGACGGTAGAACAGCCCCAGCATTTT
few,TRBV12-3/TRBV12-4,TRBJ2-1,-,CASSLSDAALYGQFF,TGTGCCAGCAGTTTGTCTGATGCGGCCCTTTACGGGCAGTTCTTC
few,TRBV7-9,TRBJ2-4,-,CASSFGSLGLVHNIQYF,TGTGCCAGCAGCTTTGGGTCGTTGGGGTTGGTCCATAACATTCAGTACTTC
few,TRBV12-3/TRBV12-4,TRBJ2-2,TRBD1,CASSLRGTGYFGELFF,TGTGCCAGCAGTTTAAGGGGGACAGGGTATTTCGGGGAGCTGTTTTTT
many,TRBV20-1,TRBJ2-1,TRBD2,CSARAVAGTPAMGEQFF,TGCAGTGCTAGAGCAGTAGCGGGGACGCCCGCAATGGGTGAGCAGTTCTTC
-,TRBV5-8,TRBJ2-3,-,CASSLERVPDTQYF,TGTGCCAGCAGCTTGGAGCGTGTACCAGATACGCAGTATTTT
few,TRBV3-1,TRBJ2-5,-,CASSYFSGRLRETQYF,TGTGCCAGCAGCTACTTCTCGGGGAGGCTTCGTGAGACCCAGTACTTC
-,TRBV12-3/TRBV12-4,TRBJ1-1,-,CASSPYISGGTEAFF,TGTGCCAGCAGTCCCTACATCTCCGGTGGCACTGAAGCTTTCTTT
-,TRBV4-1,TRBJ1-3,-,CASSQVPGSSGNTIYF,TGCGCCAGCAGCCAGGTCCCTGGCTCCTCTGGAAACACCATATATTTT
many,TRBV7-3,TRBJ2-2,-,CASSSSGVGELFF,TGTGCCAGCAGCTCCTCGGGGGTCGGGGAGCTGTTTTTT
few,TRBV7-9,TRBJ2-7,-,CASSQLSVGEQYF,TGTGCCAGCAGCCAACTCTCCGTAGGCGAGCAGTACTTC
-,TRBV7-2,TRBJ1-5,-,CASSLRSANQPQHF,TGTGCCAGCAGCTTAAGGTCGGCCAATCAGCCCCAGCATTTT
-,TRBV18,TRBJ2-5,-,CASSPPGRGKETLYF,TGTGCCAGCTCACCGCCGGGCCGCGGGAAAGAGACCCTGTACTTC
few,TRBV19,TRBJ2-7,-,CASSRAQGLNEQYF,TGTGCCAGTAGCCGGGCGCAGGGTCTTAACGAGCAGTACTTC
-,TRBV18,TRBJ2-1,TRBD1,CASLPGQGTNEQFF,TGTGCCAGCTTACCGGGACAGGGGACGAATGAGCAGTTCTTC
-,TRBV5-6,TRBJ2-2,-,CASSLDTYGELFF,TGTGCCAGCAGCCTGGACACTTACGGGGAGCTGTTTTTT
-,TRBV11-2,TRBJ1-5,-,CASSLDSGTGALHF,TGTGCCAGCAGCTTAGACTCAGGCACTGGGGCCCTGCATTTT
-,TRBV4-1,TRBJ2-3,-,CASSQEGRPDTQYF,TGCGCCAGCAGCCAAGAGGGACGACCTGATACGCAGTATTTT
-,TRBV20-1,TRBJ2-1,TRBD2,CSVKRGGTNEQFF,TGCAGTGTCAAGCGGGGGGGAACCAATGAGCAGTTCTTC
-,TRBV18,TRBJ2-7,-,CASSPRGFTYEQYF,TGTGCCAGCTCACCCCGAGGTTTCACCTACGAGCAGTACTTC
-,TRBV7-3,TRBJ2-7,-,CASSLGFEYEQYF,TGTGCCAGCAGCTTAGGTTTCGAATACGAGCAGTACTTC
-,TRBV4-1,TRBJ2-1,TRBD1,CASSQEKGAVYNEQFF,TGCGCCAGCAGCCAAGAAAAGGGGGCTGTATACAATGAGCAGTTCTTC
-,TRBV7-2,TRBJ2-1,TRBD1,CASSSSGGLWNEQFF,TGTGCCAGCAGCTCTTCAGGGGGCCTTTGGAATGAGCAGTTCTTC